This T cell receptor (beta chain) was retrieved from a study of blood T cell repertoires in COVID-19. Overall study context: From T cells, B-cell-depleted T cells, or PBMCs came the material, which was cDNA or gDNA.

Repertoires were generated with immunoSEQ multiplex PCR, while TCRdb's copy carries only in-frame clones and drops some. Of under 150,000 clones in the sample, roughly nine tenths were seen once. This CDR3 has 16 residues. V lost 4 bases and J lost 0; bases outside the gene matches: 6. The germline V gene has CDR1 SGHTA and CDR2 FQGNSA. The sequence was collected from a woman aged 60-75 years with active COVID-19. The V call is TRBV7-2, the J call TRBJ2-1; 7 bases are a match to TRBD1. Sequencing was performed on peripheral blood. CDR3 sequence (DNA): TGTGCCAGCAGCTACTCACAGGGGCACTCCTACAATGAGCAGTTCTTC. It is translated as CASSYSQGHSYNEQFF. Looking up the rest from reference TRBV7-2 and TRBJ2-1 gives the full variable domain: GAGVSQSPSNKVTEKGKDVELRCDPISGHTALYWYRQSLGQGLEFLIYFQGNSAPDKSGLPSDRFSAERTGGSVSTLTIQRTQQEDSAVYLCASSYSQGHSYNEQFFGPGTRLTVL.